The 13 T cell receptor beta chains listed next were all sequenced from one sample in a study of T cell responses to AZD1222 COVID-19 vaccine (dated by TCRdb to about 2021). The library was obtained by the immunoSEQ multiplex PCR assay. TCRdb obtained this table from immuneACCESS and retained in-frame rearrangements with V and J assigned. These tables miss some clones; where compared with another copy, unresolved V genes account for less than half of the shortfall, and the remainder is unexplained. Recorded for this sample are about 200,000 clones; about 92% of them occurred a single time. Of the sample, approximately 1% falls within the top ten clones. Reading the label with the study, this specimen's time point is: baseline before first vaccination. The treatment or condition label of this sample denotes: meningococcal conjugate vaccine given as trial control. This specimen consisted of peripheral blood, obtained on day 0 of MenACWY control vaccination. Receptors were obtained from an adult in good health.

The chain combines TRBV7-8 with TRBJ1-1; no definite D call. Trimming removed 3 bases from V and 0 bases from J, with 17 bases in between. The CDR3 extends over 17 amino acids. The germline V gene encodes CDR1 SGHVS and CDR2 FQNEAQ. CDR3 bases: TGTGCCAGCAGCTTCCCATCAAGGGCCGGCATGAACACTGAAGCTTTCTTT. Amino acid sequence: CASSFPSRAGMNTEAFF.

CDR3 sequence: CASSSGQNTGELFF. The CDR3 coding sequence is TGTGCCAGCAGCTCGGGACAGAACACCGGGGAGCTGTTTTTT. This sequence joins TRBV5-5 and TRBJ2-2, with D perhaps TRBD1 (6 bases). Germline loops: CDR1 SGHKS, CDR2 YYEKEE (reference sequence). This CDR3 is built from 14 residues. Between the trimmed V and J ends, which lost 3 bases and 1 base, there was a span of 7 bases.

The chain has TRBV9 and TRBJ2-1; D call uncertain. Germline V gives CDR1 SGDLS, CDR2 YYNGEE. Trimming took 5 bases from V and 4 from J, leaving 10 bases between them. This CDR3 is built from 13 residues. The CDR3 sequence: CASRRSGYNEQFF. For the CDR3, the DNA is TGTGCCAGCAGGAGGAGTGGATACAATGAGCAGTTCTTC.

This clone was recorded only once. This chain's CDR3 is CASGGRLYGYTF. CDR3 DNA: TGTGCCAGCGGGGGGAGGTTATATGGCTACACCTTC. The V call is TRBV9, the J call TRBJ1-2, with TRBD1 as a possible D gene (5 bases). The CDR3 spans 12 residues. The germline V gene has CDR1 SGDLS and CDR2 YYNGEE. V gave up 7 bases and J gave up 5 bases, with 12 bases separating them.

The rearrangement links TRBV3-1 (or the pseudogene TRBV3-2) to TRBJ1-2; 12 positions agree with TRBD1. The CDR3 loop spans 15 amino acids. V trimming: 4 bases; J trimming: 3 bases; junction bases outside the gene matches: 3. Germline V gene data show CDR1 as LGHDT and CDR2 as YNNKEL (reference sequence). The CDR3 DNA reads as TGTGCCAGCAGCCGTGGGACAGGGGGCGACTATGGCTACACCTTC. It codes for CASSRGTGGDYGYTF.

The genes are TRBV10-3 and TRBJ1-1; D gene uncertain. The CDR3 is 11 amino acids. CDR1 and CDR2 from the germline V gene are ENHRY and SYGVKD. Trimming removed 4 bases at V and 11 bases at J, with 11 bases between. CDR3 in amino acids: CAISAEAEAFF. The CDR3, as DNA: TGTGCCATCAGTGCCGAGGCCGAGGCTTTCTTT.

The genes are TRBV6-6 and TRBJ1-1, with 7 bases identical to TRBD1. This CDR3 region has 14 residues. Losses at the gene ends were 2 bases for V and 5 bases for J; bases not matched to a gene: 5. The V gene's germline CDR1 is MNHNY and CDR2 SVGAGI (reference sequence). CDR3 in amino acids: CASSYRGLKTEAFF. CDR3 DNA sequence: TGTGCCAGCAGTTACAGGGGGCTAAAGACTGAAGCTTTCTTT.

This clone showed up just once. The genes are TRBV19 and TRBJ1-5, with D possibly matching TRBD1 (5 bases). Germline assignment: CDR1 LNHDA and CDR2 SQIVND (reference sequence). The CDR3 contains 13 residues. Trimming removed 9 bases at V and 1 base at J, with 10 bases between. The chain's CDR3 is CASGRDSNQPQHF. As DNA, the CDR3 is TGTGCCAGCGGACGGGACAGCAATCAGCCCCAGCATTTT.

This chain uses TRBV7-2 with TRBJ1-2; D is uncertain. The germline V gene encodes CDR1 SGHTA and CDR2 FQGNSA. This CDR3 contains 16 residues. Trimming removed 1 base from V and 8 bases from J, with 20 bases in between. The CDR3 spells CASSLDVGSGVRGYTF. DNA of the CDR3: TGTGCCAGCAGCTTAGATGTTGGGAGTGGGGTTCGGGGCTACACCTTC.

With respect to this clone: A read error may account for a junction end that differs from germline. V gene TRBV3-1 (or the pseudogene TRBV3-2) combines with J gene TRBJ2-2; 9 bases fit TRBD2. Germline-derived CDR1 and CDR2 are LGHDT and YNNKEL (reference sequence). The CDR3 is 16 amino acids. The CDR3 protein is CARSRIRGGGAGELFF. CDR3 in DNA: TGTGCCCGCAGCCGGATTCGCGGGGGGGGCGCCGGGGAGCTGTTTTTT.

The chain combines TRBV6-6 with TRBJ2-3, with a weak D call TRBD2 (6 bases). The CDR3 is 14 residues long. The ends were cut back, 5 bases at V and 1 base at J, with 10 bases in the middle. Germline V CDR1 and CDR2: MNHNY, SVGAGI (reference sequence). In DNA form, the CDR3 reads TGTGCCAGCAGTCTTACGGGGGGCACAGATACGCAGTATTTT. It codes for CASSLTGGTDTQYF.

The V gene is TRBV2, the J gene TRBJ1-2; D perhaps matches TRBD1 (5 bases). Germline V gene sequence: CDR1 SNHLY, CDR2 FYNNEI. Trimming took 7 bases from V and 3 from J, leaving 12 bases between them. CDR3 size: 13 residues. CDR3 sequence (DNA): TGTGCCAGCACAGGGAGCGAAGACTATGGCTACACCTTC. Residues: CASTGSEDYGYTF.

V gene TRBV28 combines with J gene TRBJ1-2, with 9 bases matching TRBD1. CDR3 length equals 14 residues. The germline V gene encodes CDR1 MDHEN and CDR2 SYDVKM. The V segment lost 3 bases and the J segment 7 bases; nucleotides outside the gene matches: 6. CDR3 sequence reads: CASSFPGQGSGYTF. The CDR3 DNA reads TGTGCCAGCAGTTTCCCGGGACAGGGTAGTGGCTACACCTTC.